Each of the 28 T cell receptor beta chains below was sequenced from the same sample in a study of T cell responses to AZD1222 COVID-19 vaccine. Data came from immunoSEQ multiplex PCR; TCRdb stores just in-frame clones and leaves some out. This table has 55,000 to 85,000 clones, 80% to 85% appearing once. Sequenced here: peripheral blood, sampled on day 0 of AZD1222 vaccination. These receptor sequences come from an adult in good health.

This chain uses TRBV3-1 (or the pseudogene TRBV3-2) with TRBJ1-2; TRBD1 is a possible D gene (5 bases). Trimming took 1 base from V and 3 from J, leaving 30 bases between them. Germline values: CDR1 LGHDT, CDR2 YNNKEL (reference sequence). CDR3 length equals 21 residues. The CDR3 DNA is TGTGCCAGCAGCCAAGGTTTCCCCCCCGGGAAAAGAAGGGGCTGGGACTATGGCTACACCTTC. Residues: CASSQGFPPGKRRGWDYGYTF.

The rearrangement joins TRBV19 to TRBJ1-5, with D unclear. V was trimmed by 7 bases and J by 0 bases, leaving 13 bases between them. CDR1 and CDR2 from the germline V gene are LNHDA and SQIVND (reference sequence). The CDR3 runs to 15 residues. CDR3 nucleotides: TGTGCCAGTACCGACGACGGATATAGCAATCAGCCCCAGCATTTT. It codes for CASTDDGYSNQPQHF.

The chain has TRBV5-1 and TRBJ2-7; unclear D gene. This CDR3 contains 13 residues. Trimming stripped 4 bases from V and 7 bases from J, with 15 bases between. Germline V CDR1 and CDR2: SGHRS, YFSETQ. Written as DNA, the CDR3 is TGCGCCAGCAGCACCTCGGACCCTGGGGAGCAGTACTTC. Its translation: CASSTSDPGEQYF. The variable domain in full, completed from reference TRBV5-1 and TRBJ2-7, reads KAGVTQTPRYLIKTRGQQVTLSCSPISGHRSVSWYQQTPGQGLQFLFEYFSETQRNKGNFPGRFSGRQFSNSRSEMNVSTLELGDSALYLCASSTSDPGEQYFGPGTRLTVT.

The chain recombines TRBV2 with TRBJ1-1; perhaps TRBD1 as D (6 bases). CDR3 length: 14 residues. V lost 6 bases, J lost 0 bases, and 11 bases lay in between. Per the germline V gene, CDR1 is SNHLY and CDR2 is FYNNEI. DNA for the CDR3: TGTGCCAGCAGCCTTACAGGGATGAACACTGAAGCTTTCTTT. Protein product: CASSLTGMNTEAFF.

V and J are TRBV9 and TRBJ2-1; 14 nucleotides agree with TRBD2. J lost 10 bases, V lost 4 bases, and 13 bases had no gene match. The CDR3 consists of 17 residues. Germline loops: CDR1 SGDLS, CDR2 YYNGEE. CDR3 DNA sequence: TGTGCCAGCAGCCCCCCAGGGACTAGCGGGGGACGGCGGGAGCAGTTCTTC. Its protein is CASSPPGTSGGRREQFF.

V is TRBV28 and J is TRBJ2-6; a weak D match, TRBD1 (5 bases). The V gene's germline CDR1 is MDHEN and CDR2 SYDVKM. With 5 bases removed from V and 4 bases from J, the gap between germline ends came to 12 bases. The CDR3 totals 15 residues. CDR3 coding DNA: TGTGCCAGCAGTCCCAGGGCTGCCGGGGCCAACGTCCTGACTTTC. It translates to CASSPRAAGANVLTF.

The chain employs TRBV27 and TRBJ1-5; 12 positions match TRBD1. The CDR3 contains 15 residues. Germline V gene sequence: CDR1 MNHEY, CDR2 SMNVEV (reference sequence). Trimming took 2 bases from V and 7 from J; bases not matched to a gene: 3. CDR3 residues: CASSLRGTGGQPQHF. CDR3 DNA sequence: TGTGCCAGCAGTTTACGTGGGACAGGGGGCCAGCCCCAGCATTTT.

The chain carries TRBV4-1 and TRBJ2-7, with D perhaps assigned TRBD1 or TRBD2 (6 bases each). CDR3 length equals 15 residues. V lost 6 bases to trimming and J lost 3 bases, with 18 bases between them. Germline CDR1 is MGHRA and CDR2 is YSYEKL. The CDR3 sequence: CASRFQEGGGYEQYF. In DNA, the CDR3 is TGCGCCAGCAGATTCCAGGAGGGGGGAGGCTACGAGCAGTACTTC.

V and J are TRBV7-8 and TRBJ2-3; D is ambiguous. The length of the CDR3 is 14 residues. V dropped 0 bases and J dropped 4 bases, with 8 bases sitting between them. Per germline, CDR1 SGHVS and CDR2 FQNEAQ. The CDR3 sequence: CASSLAEVADTQYF. The CDR3 DNA sequence: TGTGCCAGCAGCTTAGCCGAGGTGGCAGATACGCAGTATTTT.

The rearrangement joins TRBV19 to TRBJ1-5; 7 bases agree with TRBD1. Trimming took 6 bases from V and 1 from J; bases not matched to a gene: 9. The CDR3 has 16 residues. Germline V gene sequence: CDR1 LNHDA, CDR2 SQIVND (reference sequence). CDR3 sequence: CASRSPTGSSNQPQHF. CDR3 in DNA: TGTGCCAGTAGAAGCCCGACAGGGAGCAGCAATCAGCCCCAGCATTTT.

The V and J genes are TRBV5-1 and TRBJ1-5, with TRBD1 as a possible D gene (5 bases). Germline V gives CDR1 SGHRS, CDR2 YFSETQ. The CDR3 spans 15 residues. Trimming took off 2 bases at V and 2 bases at J, with 11 bases between the two ends. The CDR3 reads CASSLWDLGNQPQHF. For the CDR3, the DNA is TGCGCCAGCAGCTTATGGGACTTAGGCAATCAGCCCCAGCATTTT. Complete variable domain (other parts from reference TRBV5-1 and TRBJ1-5): KAGVTQTPRYLIKTRGQQVTLSCSPISGHRSVSWYQQTPGQGLQFLFEYFSETQRNKGNFPGRFSGRQFSNSRSEMNVSTLELGDSALYLCASSLWDLGNQPQHFGDGTRLSIL.

This sequence joins TRBV2 and TRBJ2-7, with TRBD1 matching 7 bases. J was trimmed by 5 bases and V by 7 bases; bases with no gene match: 11. Germline CDR1 and CDR2: SNHLY and FYNNEI. The CDR3 covers 14 residues. Here the CDR3 reads CASKVDRDIHEQYF. The CDR3 DNA sequence: TGTGCCAGCAAAGTCGACAGGGACATCCACGAGCAGTACTTC.

J is TRBJ1-5 and V is TRBV6-1, with D unclear. V lost 1 base to trimming and J lost 11 bases, with 12 bases between them. The CDR3 is made up of 13 amino acids. The germline gives CDR1 MNHNS, CDR2 SASEGT. Here the CDR3 reads CASSEEKVSTQHF. In nucleotides, the CDR3 is TGTGCCAGCAGTGAAGAGAAGGTCTCTACCCAGCATTTT.

The chain is built from TRBV19 and TRBJ1-2; D is unresolved. Germline loops: CDR1 LNHDA, CDR2 SQIVND (reference sequence). The CDR3 contains 13 residues. Trimming pared 5 bases from V and 3 bases from J, leaving 10 bases between. The CDR3 bases are TGTGCCAGTAGTTTACAGCCTCACTATGGCTACACCTTC. It yields the protein CASSLQPHYGYTF.

The V and J genes are TRBV13 and TRBJ1-2; D might be TRBD1 (5 bases). V was cut by 2 bases and J by 2 bases, with 12 bases left in between. The CDR3 totals 15 residues. The germline V gene has CDR1 PRHDT and CDR2 FYEKMQ (reference sequence). CDR3 sequence: CASSLRTRQNYGYTF. CDR3 DNA: TGTGCCAGCAGCTTACGGACACGGCAAAACTATGGCTACACCTTC. Complete variable domain (other parts from reference TRBV13 and TRBJ1-2): AAGVIQSPRHLIKEKRETATLKCYPIPRHDTVYWYQQGPGQDPQFLISFYEKMQSDKGSIPDRFSAQQFSDYHSELNMSSLELGDSALYFCASSLRTRQNYGYTFGSGTRLTVV.

This chain connects TRBV5-1 to TRBJ2-5; no clear D gene. Germline lookup yields CDR1 SGHRS and CDR2 YFSETQ. Deletions cut 4 bases from V and 2 bases from J, with 15 bases between. This CDR3 comprises 15 residues. CDR3 bases: TGCGCCAGCAGCCCGCTAGGTCCACCTCAAGAGACCCAGTACTTC. Translating it yields CASSPLGPPQETQYF.

The chain combines TRBV7-9 with TRBJ1-2; D is possibly TRBD1 (5 bases). Germline V CDR1 and CDR2: SEHNR, FQNEAQ (reference sequence). There are 13 residues in the CDR3. Trimming shortened V by 3 bases and J by 6 bases, and 11 bases separated the two germline ends. DNA of the CDR3: TGTGCCAGCAGCTTCGGGTTAGGGGATGGCTACACCTTC. Its protein product is CASSFGLGDGYTF. Looking up the rest from reference TRBV7-9 and TRBJ1-2 gives the full variable domain: DTGVSQNPRHKITKRGQNVTFRCDPISEHNRLYWYRQTLGQGPEFLTYFQNEAQLEKSRLLSDRFSAERPKGSFSTLEIQRTEQGDSAMYLCASSFGLGDGYTFGSGTRLTVV.

The V and J genes are TRBV6-1 and TRBJ2-7; the D is unclear. CDR1 and CDR2 from the germline V gene are MNHNS and SASEGT. With 1 base removed from V and 4 bases from J, the gap between germline ends came to 11 bases. This CDR3 contains 14 residues. CDR3 DNA: TGTGCCAGCAGTGAAGGGTTTTGGGCGTACGAGCAGTACTTC. It specifies CASSEGFWAYEQYF.

The chain has TRBV5-1 and TRBJ1-4, with a weak D call TRBD1 (6 bases). Germline-derived CDR1 and CDR2 are SGHRS and YFSETQ. The CDR3 runs to 13 residues. V lost 4 bases, J lost 7 bases, and 11 bases lay in between. The CDR3 bases are TGCGCCAGCAGCCTTAGGGGGAGTGAAAAACTGTTTTTT. It encodes CASSLRGSEKLFF.

The rearrangement uses TRBV2 and TRBJ1-1, with D possibly matching TRBD1 (5 bases). Trimming pared 3 bases from V and 7 bases from J, leaving 15 bases between. The CDR3 is 14 residues long. From germline, CDR1 is SNHLY and CDR2 FYNNEI. The CDR3 DNA follows: TGTGCCAGCAGTGAGTTCGGGACGCTAGGTGAAGCTTTCTTT. This codes for CASSEFGTLGEAFF.

The J gene is TRBJ2-1, the V gene TRBV11-2, with D perhaps TRBD1 (5 bases). The CDR3 has 16 amino acids. Germline V gene lookup returns CDR1 SGHAT and CDR2 FQNNGV. Trimming took 5 bases from V and 0 from J, leaving 14 bases between them. The CDR3 nucleotides read TGTGCCAGCAGCCCCCGGATCGACAGCTCCTACAATGAGCAGTTCTTC. Amino acids: CASSPRIDSSYNEQFF.

This clone was detected only once. This chain links TRBV9 with TRBJ2-7, with 8 bases that match TRBD2. Germline assignment: CDR1 SGDLS and CDR2 YYNGEE. Trimming removed 0 bases from V and 2 bases from J; junction bases left unmatched: 1. CDR3 size: 14 residues. As DNA, the CDR3 is TGTGCCAGCAGCGTAGAAGCGGGGGCCTACGAGCAGTACTTC. Translated: CASSVEAGAYEQYF.

This clone was seen only once. The rearrangement joins TRBV5-1 to TRBJ1-2; TRBD1 might be the D (5 bases). Germline CDR1 and CDR2: SGHRS and YFSETQ. The CDR3 length is 13 residues. The V end was cut by 0 bases, the J end by 6 bases, with 9 bases between. CDR3 DNA: TGCGCCAGCAGCTTGGGGCAGGGAAATGGCTACACCTTC. Translation gives CASSLGQGNGYTF.

The chain combines TRBV7-8 with TRBJ2-3; D gene uncertain. Germline V lookup: CDR1 SGHVS, CDR2 FQNEAQ. The CDR3 has 14 residues. V lost 9 bases, J lost 2 bases, and 15 bases lay in between. CDR3 loop: CASRGRPFTDTQYF. The CDR3 DNA is TGTGCCAGTCGCGGACGGCCATTCACAGATACGCAGTATTTT. Supplemented by reference TRBV7-8 and TRBJ2-3, the full variable domain reads GAGVSQSPRYKVAKRGQDVALRCDPISGHVSLFWYQQALGQGPEFLTYFQNEAQLDKSGLPSDRFFAERPEGSVSTLKIQRTQQEDSAVYLCASRGRPFTDTQYFGPGTRLTVL.

The chain uses TRBV12-3 or TRBV12-4 and TRBJ1-1; the match to TRBD1 covers 8 bases. The CDR3 loop spans 12 amino acids. After removal of 8 bases from V and 7 bases from J, the junction contained 6 bases not matched to a gene. The CDR3 is CASSGGLYEAFF. The CDR3 DNA is TGTGCCAGCTCAGGGGGCCTGTATGAAGCTTTCTTT.

The chain links TRBV28 to TRBJ1-1, with D tentatively TRBD1 (6 bases). In germline, CDR1 is MDHEN, CDR2 SYDVKM. This CDR3 has 15 residues. V shed 5 bases and J shed 3 bases, with 16 bases lying between them. CDR3 loop: CASSRLGGAHTEAFF. CDR3 bases: TGTGCCAGCAGTCGCTTAGGGGGGGCTCACACTGAAGCTTTCTTT. Looking up the rest from reference TRBV28 and TRBJ1-1 gives the full variable domain: DVKVTQSSRYLVKRTGEKVFLECVQDMDHENMFWYRQDPGLGLRLIYFSYDVKMKEKGDIPEGYSVSREKKERFSLILESASTNQTSMYLCASSRLGGAHTEAFFGQGTRLTVV.

For this clone: Relative to the germline gene, one junction end is altered; a read error may explain this. V and J are TRBV2 and TRBJ2-1; TRBD2 matches at 11 bases. CDR1 and CDR2 (germline): SNHLY, FYNNEI. The CDR3 has 13 amino acids. This CDR3 is CANRLVAGGPKIF. DNA of the CDR3: TGTGCCAACAGATTGGTAGCGGGGGGGCCTAAGATCTTC.

The genes are TRBV7-2 and TRBJ2-1; no clear D gene. The germline V gene encodes CDR1 SGHTA and CDR2 FQGNSA. Trimming cost V 3 bases and J 4 bases, with 7 bases left between them. This CDR3 contains 13 residues. The CDR3: CASSFWEYNEQFF. CDR3 bases: TGTGCCAGCAGCTTTTGGGAATACAATGAGCAGTTCTTC.